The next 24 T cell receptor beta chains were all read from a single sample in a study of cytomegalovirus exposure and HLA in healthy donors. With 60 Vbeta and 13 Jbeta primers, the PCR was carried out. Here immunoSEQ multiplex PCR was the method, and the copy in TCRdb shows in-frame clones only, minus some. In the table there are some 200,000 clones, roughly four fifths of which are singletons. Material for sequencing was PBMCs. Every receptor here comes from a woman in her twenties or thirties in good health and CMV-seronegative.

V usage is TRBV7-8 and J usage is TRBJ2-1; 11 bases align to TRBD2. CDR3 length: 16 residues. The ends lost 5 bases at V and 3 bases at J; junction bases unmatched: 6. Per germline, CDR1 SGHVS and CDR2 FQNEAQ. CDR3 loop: CASSGGTSGIYNEQFF. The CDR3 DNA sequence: TGTGCCAGCAGCGGAGGGACTAGCGGTATCTACAATGAGCAGTTCTTC.

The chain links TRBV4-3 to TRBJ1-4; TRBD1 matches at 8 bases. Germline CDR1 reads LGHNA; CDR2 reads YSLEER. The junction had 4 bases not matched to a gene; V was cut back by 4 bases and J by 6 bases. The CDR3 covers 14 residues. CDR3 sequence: CASSRDRGDEKLFF. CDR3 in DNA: TGCGCCAGCAGCCGAGACAGGGGAGATGAAAAACTGTTTTTT.

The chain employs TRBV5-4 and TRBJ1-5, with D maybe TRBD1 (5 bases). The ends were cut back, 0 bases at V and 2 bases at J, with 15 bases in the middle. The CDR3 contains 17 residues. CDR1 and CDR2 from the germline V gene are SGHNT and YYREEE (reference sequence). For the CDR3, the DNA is TGTGCCAGCAGCTTGGACGGAGGGGTTAGGGGCAATCAGCCCCAGCATTTT. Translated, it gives CASSLDGGVRGNQPQHF.

CDR3: CASSFQRDTEAFF. The CDR3 coding sequence is TGTGCCAGCAGCTTTCAACGGGACACTGAAGCTTTCTTT. V gene TRBV7-3 combines with J gene TRBJ1-1; D gene uncertain. Deletions cut 3 bases from V and 3 bases from J, with 8 bases between. The CDR3 is made up of 13 amino acids. In germline, CDR1 is SGHTA, CDR2 FQGTGA.

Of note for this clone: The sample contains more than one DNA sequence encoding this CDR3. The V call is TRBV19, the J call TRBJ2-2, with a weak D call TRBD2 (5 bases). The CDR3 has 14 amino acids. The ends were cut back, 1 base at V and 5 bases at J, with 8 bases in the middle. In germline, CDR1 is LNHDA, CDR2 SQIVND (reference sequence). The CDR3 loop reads CASSIGGGTGELFF. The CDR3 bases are TGTGCCAGTAGTATAGGAGGCGGGACCGGGGAGCTGTTTTTT.

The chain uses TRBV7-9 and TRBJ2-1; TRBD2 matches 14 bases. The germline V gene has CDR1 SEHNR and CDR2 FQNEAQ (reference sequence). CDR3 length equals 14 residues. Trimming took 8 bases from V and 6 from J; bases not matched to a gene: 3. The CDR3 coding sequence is TGTGCCAGCCACGGGACTAGCGGGAGCAATGAGCAGTTCTTC. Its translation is CASHGTSGSNEQFF.

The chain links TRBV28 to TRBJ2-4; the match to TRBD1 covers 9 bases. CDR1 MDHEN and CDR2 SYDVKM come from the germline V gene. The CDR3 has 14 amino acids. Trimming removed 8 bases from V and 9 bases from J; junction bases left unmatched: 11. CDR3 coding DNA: TGTGCCAGCGGATCCGGGACAGGGTTTGGCATTCAGTACTTC. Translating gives CASGSGTGFGIQYF.

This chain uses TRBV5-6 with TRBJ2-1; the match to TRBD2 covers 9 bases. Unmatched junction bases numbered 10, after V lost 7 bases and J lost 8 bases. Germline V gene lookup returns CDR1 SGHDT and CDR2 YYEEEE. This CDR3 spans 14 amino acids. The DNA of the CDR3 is TGTGCCAGCCTCCCGACTAGCGGAATCGATGAGCAGTTCTTC. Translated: CASLPTSGIDEQFF.

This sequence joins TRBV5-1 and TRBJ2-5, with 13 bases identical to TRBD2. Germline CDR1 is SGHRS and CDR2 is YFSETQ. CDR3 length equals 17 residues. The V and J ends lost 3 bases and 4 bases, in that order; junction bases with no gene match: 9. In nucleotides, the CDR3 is TGCGCCAGCAGCTCGGGACTAGCGGGAACCGCGGGAGAGACCCAGTACTTC. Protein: CASSSGLAGTAGETQYF. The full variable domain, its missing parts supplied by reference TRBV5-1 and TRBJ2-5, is KAGVTQTPRYLIKTRGQQVTLSCSPISGHRSVSWYQQTPGQGLQFLFEYFSETQRNKGNFPGRFSGRQFSNSRSEMNVSTLELGDSALYLCASSSGLAGTAGETQYFGPGTRLLVL.

CDR3 region: CASSLAGTGSNTEAFF. The DNA of the CDR3 is TGCGCCAGCAGCTTGGCCGGGACAGGATCGAACACTGAAGCTTTCTTT. V is TRBV5-1 and J is TRBJ1-1; the match to TRBD1 covers 8 bases. The germline gives CDR1 SGHRS, CDR2 YFSETQ. J gave up 1 base and V 0 bases, and 5 bases lay outside the gene matches. The CDR3 covers 16 residues.

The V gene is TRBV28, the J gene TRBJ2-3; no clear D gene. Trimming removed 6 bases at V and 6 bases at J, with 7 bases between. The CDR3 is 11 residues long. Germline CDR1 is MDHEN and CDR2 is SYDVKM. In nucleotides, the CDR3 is TGTGCCAGCAGCCTGAGGGATACGCAGTATTTT. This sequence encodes CASSLRDTQYF.

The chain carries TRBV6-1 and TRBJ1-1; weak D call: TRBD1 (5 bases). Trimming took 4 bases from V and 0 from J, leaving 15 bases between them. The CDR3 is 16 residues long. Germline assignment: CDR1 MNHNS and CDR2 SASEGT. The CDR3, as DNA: TGTGCCAGCAGTGTGAGGTGGGGGAGGGTGAACACTGAAGCTTTCTTT. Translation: CASSVRWGRVNTEAFF.

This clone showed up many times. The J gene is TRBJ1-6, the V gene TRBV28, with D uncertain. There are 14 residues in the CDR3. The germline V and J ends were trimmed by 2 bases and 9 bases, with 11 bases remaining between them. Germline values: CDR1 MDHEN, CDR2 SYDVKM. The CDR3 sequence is CASSLPEDSSPLHF. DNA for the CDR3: TGTGCCAGCAGTTTACCCGAGGATAGTTCACCCCTCCACTTT.

CDR3 DNA sequence: TGTGCCAGCAGCTTAGCGGGGGCAACAGATACGCAGTATTTT. It codes for CASSLAGATDTQYF. The V gene is TRBV7-2, the J gene TRBJ2-3, with D possibly TRBD1 on 6 matching bases. Deletions cut 0 bases from V and 3 bases from J, with 7 bases between. The germline V gene encodes CDR1 SGHTA and CDR2 FQGNSA. This CDR3 is built from 14 residues.

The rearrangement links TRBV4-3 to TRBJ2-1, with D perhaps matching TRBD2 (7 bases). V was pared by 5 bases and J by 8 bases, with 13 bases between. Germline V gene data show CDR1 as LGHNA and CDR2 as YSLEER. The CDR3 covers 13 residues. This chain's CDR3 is CASSGGAFDEQFF. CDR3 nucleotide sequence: TGCGCCAGCAGCGGGGGGGCCTTCGATGAGCAGTTCTTC.

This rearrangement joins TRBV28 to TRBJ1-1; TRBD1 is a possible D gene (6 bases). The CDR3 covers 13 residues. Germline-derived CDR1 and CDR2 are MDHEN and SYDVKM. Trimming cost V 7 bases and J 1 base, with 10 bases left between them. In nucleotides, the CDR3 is TGTGCCAGCAACGTGGACAGGAACACTGAAGCTTTCTTT. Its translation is CASNVDRNTEAFF.

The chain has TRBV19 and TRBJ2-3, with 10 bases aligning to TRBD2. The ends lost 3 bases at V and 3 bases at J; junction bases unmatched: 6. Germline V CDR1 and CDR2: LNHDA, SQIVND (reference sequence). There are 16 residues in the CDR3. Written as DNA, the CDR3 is TGTGCCAGTAGTATTGGGACTAGCGTAGGTACAGATACGCAGTATTTT. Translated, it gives CASSIGTSVGTDTQYF.

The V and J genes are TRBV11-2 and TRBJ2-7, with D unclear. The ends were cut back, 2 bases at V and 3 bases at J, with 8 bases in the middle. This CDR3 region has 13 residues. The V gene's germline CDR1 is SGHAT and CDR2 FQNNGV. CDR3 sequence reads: CASSLSLDYEQYF. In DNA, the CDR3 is TGTGCCAGCAGCTTAAGTCTAGACTACGAGCAGTACTTC.

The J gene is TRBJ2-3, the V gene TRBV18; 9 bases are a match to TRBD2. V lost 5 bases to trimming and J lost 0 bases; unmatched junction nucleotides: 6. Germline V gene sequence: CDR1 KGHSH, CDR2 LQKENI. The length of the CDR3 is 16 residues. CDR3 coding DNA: TGTGCCAGCTCATCTTCGACTAGCGGCAGCACAGATACGCAGTATTTT. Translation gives CASSSSTSGSTDTQYF.

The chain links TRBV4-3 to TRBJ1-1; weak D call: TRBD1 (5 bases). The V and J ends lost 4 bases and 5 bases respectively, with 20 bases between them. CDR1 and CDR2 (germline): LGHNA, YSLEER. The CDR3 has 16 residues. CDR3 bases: TGCGCCAGCAGCCTATCGACTCTCCGGGGGGGTACTGAAGCTTTCTTT. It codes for CASSLSTLRGGTEAFF.

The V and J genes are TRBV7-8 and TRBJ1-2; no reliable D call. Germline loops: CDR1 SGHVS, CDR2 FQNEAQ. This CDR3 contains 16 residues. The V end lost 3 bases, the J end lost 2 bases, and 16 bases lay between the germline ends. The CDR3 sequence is CASSLGYSGGNYGYTF. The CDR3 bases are TGTGCCAGCAGCTTGGGGTACTCAGGCGGGAACTATGGCTACACCTTC.

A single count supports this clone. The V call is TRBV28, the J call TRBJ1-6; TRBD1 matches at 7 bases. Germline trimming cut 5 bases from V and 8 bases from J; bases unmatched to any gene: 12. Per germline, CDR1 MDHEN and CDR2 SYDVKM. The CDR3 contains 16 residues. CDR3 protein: CASSPLLGRGDSPLHF. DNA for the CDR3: TGTGCCAGCAGTCCCCTTCTCGGCAGGGGGGATTCACCCCTCCACTTT.

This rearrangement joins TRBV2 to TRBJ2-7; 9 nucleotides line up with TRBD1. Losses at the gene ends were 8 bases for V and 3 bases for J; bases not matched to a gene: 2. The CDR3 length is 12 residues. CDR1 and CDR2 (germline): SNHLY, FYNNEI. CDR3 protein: CASGTGFYEQYF. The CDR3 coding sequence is TGTGCCAGCGGGACAGGGTTCTACGAGCAGTACTTC.

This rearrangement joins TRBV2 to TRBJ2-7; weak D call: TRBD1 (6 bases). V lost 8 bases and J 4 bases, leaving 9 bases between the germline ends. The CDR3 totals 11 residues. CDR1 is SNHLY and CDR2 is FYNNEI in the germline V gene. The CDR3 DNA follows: TGTGCCAGCGAGGGGGAGTACGAGCAGTACTTC. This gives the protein CASEGEYEQYF.